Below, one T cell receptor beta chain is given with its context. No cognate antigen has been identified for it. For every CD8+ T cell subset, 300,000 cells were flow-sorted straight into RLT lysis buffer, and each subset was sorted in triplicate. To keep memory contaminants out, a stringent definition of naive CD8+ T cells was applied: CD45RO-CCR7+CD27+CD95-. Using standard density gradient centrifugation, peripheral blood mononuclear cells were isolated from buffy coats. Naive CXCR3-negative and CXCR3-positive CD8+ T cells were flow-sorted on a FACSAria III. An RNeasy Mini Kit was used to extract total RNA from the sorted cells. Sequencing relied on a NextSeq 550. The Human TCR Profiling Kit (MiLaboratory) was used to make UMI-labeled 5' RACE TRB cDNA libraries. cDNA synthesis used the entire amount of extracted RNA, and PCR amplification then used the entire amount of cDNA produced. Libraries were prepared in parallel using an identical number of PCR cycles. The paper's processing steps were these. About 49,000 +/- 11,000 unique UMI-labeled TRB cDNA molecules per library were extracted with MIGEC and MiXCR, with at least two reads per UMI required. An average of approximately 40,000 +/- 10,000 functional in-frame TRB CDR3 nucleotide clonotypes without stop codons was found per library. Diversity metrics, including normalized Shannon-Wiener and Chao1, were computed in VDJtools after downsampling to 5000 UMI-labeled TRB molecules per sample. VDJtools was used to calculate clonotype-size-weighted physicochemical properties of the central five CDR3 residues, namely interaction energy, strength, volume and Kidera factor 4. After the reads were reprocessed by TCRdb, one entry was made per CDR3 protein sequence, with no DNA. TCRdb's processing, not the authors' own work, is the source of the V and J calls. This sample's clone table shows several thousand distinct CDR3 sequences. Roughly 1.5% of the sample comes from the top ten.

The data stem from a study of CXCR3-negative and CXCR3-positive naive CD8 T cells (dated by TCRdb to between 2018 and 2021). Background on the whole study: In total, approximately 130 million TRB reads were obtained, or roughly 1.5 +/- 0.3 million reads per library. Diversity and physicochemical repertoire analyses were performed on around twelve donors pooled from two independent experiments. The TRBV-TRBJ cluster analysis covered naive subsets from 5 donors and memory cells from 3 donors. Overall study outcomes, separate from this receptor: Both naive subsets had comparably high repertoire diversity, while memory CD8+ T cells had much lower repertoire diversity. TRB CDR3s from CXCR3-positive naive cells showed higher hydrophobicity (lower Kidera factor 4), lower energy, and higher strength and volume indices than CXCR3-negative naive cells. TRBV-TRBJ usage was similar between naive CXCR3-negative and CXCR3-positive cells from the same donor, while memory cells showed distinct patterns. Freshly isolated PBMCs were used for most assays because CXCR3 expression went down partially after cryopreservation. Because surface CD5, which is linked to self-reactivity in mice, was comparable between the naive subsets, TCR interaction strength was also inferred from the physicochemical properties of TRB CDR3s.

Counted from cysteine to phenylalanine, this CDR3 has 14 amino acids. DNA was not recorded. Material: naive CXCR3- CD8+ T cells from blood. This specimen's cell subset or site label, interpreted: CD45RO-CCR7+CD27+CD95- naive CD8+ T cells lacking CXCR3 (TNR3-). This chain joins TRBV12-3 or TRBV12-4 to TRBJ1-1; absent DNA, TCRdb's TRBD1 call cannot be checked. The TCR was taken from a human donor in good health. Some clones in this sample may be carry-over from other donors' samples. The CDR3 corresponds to CASATGLANTEAFF.